Each of the 15 T cell receptor beta chains below was sequenced from the same sample in a study of cytomegalovirus exposure and HLA in healthy donors. PCR primers comprised 60 Vbeta and 13 Jbeta primers. Libraries were prepared by immunoSEQ multiplex PCR; TCRdb keeps only in-frame clonotypes and omits some of them. The table records approximately 240,000 clones, 82% of them present only once. What was sequenced was PBMCs. The receptors shown here come from a woman aged 40 to 50 in good health and CMV-seropositive.

This clone was detected a few times. The chain is built from TRBV25-1 and TRBJ2-3; no firm D call. V lost 1 base, J lost 7 bases, and 12 bases lay in between. This CDR3 region has 14 residues. Germline CDR1 reads MGHDK; CDR2 reads SYGVNS. This CDR3 reads CASSELERGHTQYF. The CDR3, as DNA: TGTGCCAGCAGTGAATTGGAGAGAGGCCATACGCAGTATTTT.

V and J are TRBV30 and TRBJ2-5; 7 bases are a match to TRBD2. V was clipped by 2 bases and J by 4 bases; unmatched bases: 13. The CDR3 is 16 amino acids. Germline CDR1 and CDR2: GTSNPN and SVGIG (reference sequence). The CDR3 sequence: CAWSYMGSGNRETQYF. The CDR3 bases are TGTGCCTGGAGTTATATGGGAAGCGGGAATAGAGAGACCCAGTACTTC.

This clone occurred a few times. This rearrangement joins TRBV7-9 to TRBJ1-4, with 10 bases matching TRBD1. The CDR3 is 17 amino acids. CDR1 is SEHNR and CDR2 is FQNEAQ in the germline V gene (reference sequence). The ends lost 5 bases at V and 3 bases at J; junction bases unmatched: 9. The CDR3 loop reads CASSKRPGQGSNEKLFF. The CDR3 DNA follows: TGTGCCAGCAGCAAAAGACCGGGACAGGGGTCTAATGAAAAACTGTTTTTT.

The genes are TRBV9 and TRBJ1-2; a weak D match, TRBD1 (5 bases). The CDR3 consists of 16 residues. Germline CDR1 and CDR2: SGDLS and YYNGEE. Trimming left V 0 bases short and J 6 bases short, with 18 bases between. The CDR3 spells CASSVAPSGTGDGYTF. The DNA of the CDR3 is TGTGCCAGCAGCGTAGCACCCTCCGGGACGGGGGATGGCTACACCTTC.

V and J are TRBV19 and TRBJ1-3; D is perhaps TRBD1 (6 bases). V gave up 4 bases and J gave up 3 bases, with 10 bases separating them. The CDR3 is made up of 14 amino acids. Germline V lookup: CDR1 LNHDA, CDR2 SQIVND (reference sequence). The CDR3 region has the DNA TGTGCCAGTAGTACCCGGGACATTGGAAACACCATATATTTT. As protein: CASSTRDIGNTIYF.

The CDR3 here is CASAESGGRGETQYF. The DNA for the CDR3 is TGCGCCAGCGCCGAGAGCGGGGGGAGGGGAGAGACCCAGTACTTC. V usage is TRBV5-1 and J usage is TRBJ2-5, with TRBD2 identical over 9 bases. After removal of 7 bases from V and 4 bases from J, the junction contained 11 bases not matched to a gene. The CDR3 runs to 15 residues. The germline gives CDR1 SGHRS, CDR2 YFSETQ.

This rearrangement joins TRBV7-9 to TRBJ2-3; 10 bases are a match to TRBD2. The germline V gene has CDR1 SEHNR and CDR2 FQNEAQ (reference sequence). V lost 3 bases and J lost 3; bases outside the gene matches: 0. The CDR3 has 14 amino acids. CDR3 sequence reads: CASSFSGGTDTQYF. The CDR3 nucleotides read TGTGCCAGCAGCTTTAGCGGGGGGACAGATACGCAGTATTTT.

This chain links TRBV7-9 with TRBJ2-5, with D perhaps TRBD2 (5 bases). The length of the CDR3 is 14 residues. From germline, CDR1 is SEHNR and CDR2 FQNEAQ (reference sequence). The V end was cut by 1 base, the J end by 3 bases, with 9 bases between. The CDR3 is CASSLVLAEETQYF. The DNA for the CDR3 is TGTGCCAGCAGCTTAGTGCTAGCAGAAGAGACCCAGTACTTC.

As DNA, the CDR3 is TGTGCCAGCAGCTTGTGGCAGGGGCATGGCTACACCTTC. Translating it yields CASSLWQGHGYTF. This chain uses TRBV5-6 with TRBJ1-2; the D gene is possibly TRBD1 (6 bases). This CDR3 contains 13 residues. Germline lookup yields CDR1 SGHDT and CDR2 YYEEEE. Trimming removed 1 base at V and 6 bases at J, with 10 bases between.

The rearrangement uses TRBV11-1 and TRBJ2-3, with 7 nucleotides matching TRBD1. V trimming: 7 bases; J trimming: 0 bases; junction bases outside the gene matches: 10. The length of the CDR3 is 16 residues. CDR1 SGHAT and CDR2 FQDESV come from the germline V gene (reference sequence). The CDR3 protein is CASTTETGVSTDTQYF. The CDR3 DNA reads as TGTGCCAGCACTACTGAAACAGGGGTTAGCACAGATACGCAGTATTTT. Full variable domain (remainder filled in from reference TRBV11-1 and TRBJ2-3): EAEVAQSPRYKITEKSQAVAFWCDPISGHATLYWYRQILGQGPELLVQFQDESVVDDSQLPKDRFSAERLKGVDSTLKIQPAELGDSAMYLCASTTETGVSTDTQYFGPGTRLTVL.

The chain employs TRBV6-5 and TRBJ1-1; possible D gene TRBD1, 6 bases. CDR1 and CDR2 (germline): MNHEY, SVGAGI. Trimming removed 6 bases from V and 6 bases from J, with 20 bases in between. The CDR3 is 15 amino acids. CDR3 in amino acids: CASSRADRDKPEAFF. CDR3 bases: TGTGCCAGCAGCCGAGCGGACAGAGACAAACCTGAAGCTTTCTTT.

The rearrangement links TRBV6-1 to TRBJ1-1; TRBD1 aligns across 7 bases. The CDR3 has 12 residues. Germline lookup yields CDR1 MNHNS and CDR2 SASEGT. The V gene end was trimmed by 6 bases and the J gene end by 4 bases; junction bases not matched to a gene: 2. DNA of the CDR3: TGTGCCAGCAGGGGACAGATCACTGAAGCTTTCTTT. This gives the protein CASRGQITEAFF.

The rearrangement links TRBV29-1 to TRBJ2-1, with 8 bases identical to TRBD1. Losses at the gene ends were 2 bases for V and 2 bases for J; bases not matched to a gene: 8. This CDR3 is built from 16 residues. Germline V gene sequence: CDR1 SQVTM, CDR2 ANQGSEA. The CDR3 here is CSVEPLDRETYNEQFF. The CDR3 nucleotides are TGCAGCGTTGAACCCCTGGACAGGGAGACCTACAATGAGCAGTTCTTC.

The table lists this clone with a few counts. The V gene is TRBV6-6, the J gene TRBJ1-2, with 10 bases fitting TRBD1. CDR1 and CDR2 (germline): MNHNY, SVGAGI (reference sequence). The CDR3 has 15 amino acids. The V and J ends lost 7 bases and 2 bases, in that order; junction bases with no gene match: 7. Written as DNA, the CDR3 is TGTGCCAGCACCTTCGACAGGGGGCGCAACTATGGCTACACCTTC. Translated, it gives CASTFDRGRNYGYTF.

This clone has a single count. The genes are TRBV10-1 and TRBJ1-1; D is unclear. The V end was cut by 3 bases, the J end by 7 bases, with 12 bases between. The CDR3 spans 13 residues. Germline values: CDR1 WNHNN, CDR2 SYGVQD (reference sequence). The CDR3, as DNA: TGCGCCAGCAGTGAATCGGGCGCGGGTGAAGCTTTCTTT. Translated, it gives CASSESGAGEAFF.